This T cell receptor beta chain was recovered during a study of graft-versus-host responses after intestinal transplantation. About the research overall: Among the recipients, all got anti-thymocyte globulin induction and then tacrolimus and steroids for 3 to 4 years.

Note on this clone: Its cognate antigen is unknown.

Germline assignment: CDR1 SGHTA and CDR2 FQGTGA. Trimming stripped 0 bases from V and 0 bases from J, with 12 bases between. The CDR3 is 17 residues long. The data were produced by immunoSEQ multiplex PCR, yet TCRdb's version contains in-frame clones alone and is incomplete. Of roughly 120,000 clones listed, 85% to 95% are singletons. The clonotype comes from a human donor who received an intestinal transplant. J is TRBJ2-1 and V is TRBV7-3, with D possibly being TRBD2 (6 bases). The input for sequencing was unstimulated CD8+ T cells sorted from spleen or lymph node cells, taken before intestinal transplant. CDR3 nucleotide sequence: TGTGCCAGCAGCTTAACCCCTAGCGACAGCTCCTACAATGAGCAGTTCTTC. It is translated as CASSLTPSDSSYNEQFF.